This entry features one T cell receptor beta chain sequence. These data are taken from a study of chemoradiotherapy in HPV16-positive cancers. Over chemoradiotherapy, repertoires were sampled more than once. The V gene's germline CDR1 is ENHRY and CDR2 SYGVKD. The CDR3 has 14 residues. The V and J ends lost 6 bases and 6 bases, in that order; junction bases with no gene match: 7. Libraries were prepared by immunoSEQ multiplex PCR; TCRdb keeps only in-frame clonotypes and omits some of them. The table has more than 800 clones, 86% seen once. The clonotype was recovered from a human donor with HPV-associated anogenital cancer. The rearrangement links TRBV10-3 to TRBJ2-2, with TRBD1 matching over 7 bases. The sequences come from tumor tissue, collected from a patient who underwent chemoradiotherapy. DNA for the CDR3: TGTGCCATCAGCCCGACAGGGCCCCCCGGGGAGCTGTTTTTT. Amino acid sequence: CAISPTGPPGELFF.